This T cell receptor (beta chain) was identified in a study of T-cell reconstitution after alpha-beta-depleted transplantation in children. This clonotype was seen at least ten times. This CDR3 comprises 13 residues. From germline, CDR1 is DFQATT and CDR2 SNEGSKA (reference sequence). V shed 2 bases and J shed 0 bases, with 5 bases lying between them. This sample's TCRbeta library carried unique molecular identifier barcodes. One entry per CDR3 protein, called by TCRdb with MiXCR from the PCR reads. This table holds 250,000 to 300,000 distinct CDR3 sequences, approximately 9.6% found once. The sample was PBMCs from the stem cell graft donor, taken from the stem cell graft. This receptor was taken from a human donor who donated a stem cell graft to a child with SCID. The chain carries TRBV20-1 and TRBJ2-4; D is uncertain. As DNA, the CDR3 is TGCAGTGCTAGAAACTTAGCCAAAAACATTCAGTACTTC. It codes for CSARNLAKNIQYF.